The clone carrying this T cell receptor (beta chain) was counted many times. TCRdb re-derived calls from the multiplex PCR reads in MiXCR, one entry per CDR3 protein. The sample holds approximately 230,000 distinct CDR3 sequences, less than 35% seen once. This record comes from a study of breast tumors, draining lymph nodes, adjacent tissues. Germline loops: CDR1 SGHTA, CDR2 FQGNSA. This CDR3 region has 13 residues. V was clipped by 4 bases and J by 7 bases, with 14 bases between them. The lymph nodes were axillary draining lymph nodes from breast cancer patients. J is TRBJ2-7 and V is TRBV7-2, with D unclear. This sequence originates from a female donor with breast cancer. Some clones in this sample may be carry-over from other donors' samples. The specimen was axillary lymph node tissue. The CDR3 DNA reads as TGTGCCAGCAGCTCCCGCCCCCTAAGGGAGCAGTACTTC. Encoded protein: CASSSRPLREQYF.